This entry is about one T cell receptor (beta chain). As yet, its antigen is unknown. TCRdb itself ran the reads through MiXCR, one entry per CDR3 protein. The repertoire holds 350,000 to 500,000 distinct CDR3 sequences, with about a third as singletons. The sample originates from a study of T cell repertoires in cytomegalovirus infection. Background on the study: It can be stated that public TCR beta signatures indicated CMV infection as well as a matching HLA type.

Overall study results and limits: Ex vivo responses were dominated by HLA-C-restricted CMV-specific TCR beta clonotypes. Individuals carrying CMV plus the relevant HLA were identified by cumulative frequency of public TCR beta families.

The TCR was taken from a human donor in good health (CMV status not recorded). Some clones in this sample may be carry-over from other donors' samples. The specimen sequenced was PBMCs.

The CDR3 loop is CASSQTQANSPLHF. The CDR3 DNA follows: TGTGCCAGCAGTCAAACCCAGGCGAATTCACCCCTCCACTTT. This chain joins TRBV6-2 or TRBV6-3 and TRBJ1-6; the D is unclear. CDR1 is MNHEY and CDR2 is SVGEGT in the germline V gene. With 5 bases removed from V and 7 bases from J, the gap between germline ends came to 12 bases. The CDR3 extends over 14 amino acids.